The 10 T cell receptor beta chains listed next were all sequenced from one sample in a study of tumor and adjacent non-tumor tissue in lung cancer. No cell sorting was done before RNA was extracted from the tissue. Three rounds of nested PCR, following a modified ARM-PCR protocol, produced the TCRbeta library. MiXCR, applied by TCRdb to the multiplex PCR reads, yields one record per CDR3 protein. The data hold roughly 76,000 distinct CDR3 sequences, with around 70% observed a single time. The sample taken for sequencing was lung tumor tissue. The receptors stem from an older woman with non-small cell lung cancer.

On this clonotype: This may be a read error, as it is one base from a much larger clone. This chain uses TRBV30 with TRBJ1-1; D is perhaps TRBD1 (6 bases). V lost 8 bases and J lost 4, with 23 bases in between. From germline, CDR1 is GTSNPN and CDR2 SVGIG (reference sequence). The CDR3 runs 15 residues. The CDR3 nucleotides read TGTGCCGGCCGTACGTCAGGGGCTTTTAGCACTGAAGCTTTCTTT. Translated, it gives CAGRTSGAFSTEAFF.

A note on this clonotype: The junction shows a germline mismatch at one end, possibly a read error. The V call is TRBV6-7, the J call TRBJ1-1; D remains ambiguous. TRBV6-7 is an open reading frame whose function is uncertain. The CDR3 is made up of 15 amino acids. As DNA, the CDR3 is TGTGCCAGCAATTACATGCGCGCAGTGAAGACTGAAGCTTTCTTT. Translation: CASNYMRAVKTEAFF.

In regard to this clonotype: Sequence at one end of the junction differs from germline and may be a read error. The rearrangement links TRBV6-5 to TRBJ1-2; D is perhaps TRBD1 (5 bases). The CDR3 is made up of 15 amino acids. Germline V gives CDR1 MNHEY, CDR2 SVGAGI. This CDR3 reads CVSGYSINQGWGYTF. The CDR3 nucleotides are TGTGTCAGCGGTTACTCGATAAACCAGGGTTGGGGCTACACCTTC.

V gene TRBV5-1 combines with J gene TRBJ1-6; 12 bases align to TRBD1. The CDR3 is made up of 15 amino acids. V trimming: 4 bases; J trimming: 18 bases; junction bases outside the gene matches: 14. Germline lookup yields CDR1 SGHRS and CDR2 YFSETQ. The CDR3 loop reads CASSPGQGANSPPHF. The CDR3 nucleotides read TGCGCCAGCAGCCCGGGACAGGGGGCAAATTCACCGCCCCACTTT.

A word on this clonotype: Given a much more abundant clone one base away, this may be a read error. The V gene is TRBV20-1, the J gene TRBJ2-7, with D possibly TRBD1 on 7 matching bases. CDR3 size: 11 residues. Germline CDR1 and CDR2: DFQATT and SNEGSKA (reference sequence). This CDR3 is CSASAGQLHGF. CDR3 in DNA: TGCAGTGCTAGCGCGGGACAGCTTCATGGGTTC.

V is TRBV5-1 and J is TRBJ2-5; D is unclear. The germline V gene has CDR1 SGHRS and CDR2 YFSETQ. V shed 4 bases and J shed 0 bases, with 13 bases lying between them. The CDR3 extends over 15 amino acids. In DNA form, the CDR3 reads TGCGCCAGCAGCAACGGGCTAGTGAACCAAGAGACCCAGTACTTC. Translating gives CASSNGLVNQETQYF.

This clonotype was counted once. This sequence joins TRBV6-2 or TRBV6-3 and TRBJ1-3, with D maybe TRBD1 (5 bases). This CDR3 region has 14 residues. V lost 7 bases to trimming and J lost 5 bases, with 15 bases between them. Germline V gene data show CDR1 as MNHEY and CDR2 as SVGEGT. CDR3 sequence (DNA): TGTGCCAGCAATAGGGGAGTCTTTAGAAACACCATATATTTT. This encodes CASNRGVFRNTIYF.

Notes on this clonotype: A much larger clone differs from this one at a single base, so this may be a read error. The chain uses TRBV11-2 and TRBJ2-7, with D hard to call. The germline V gene encodes CDR1 SGHAT and CDR2 FQNNGV. V lost 2 bases and J lost 2, with 10 bases in between. The CDR3 runs 14 residues. The CDR3 DNA sequence: TGTGCCAGCAGCTTAACCAACGGAGCCTACGAGCAGTACTTC. Its translation: CASSLTNGAYEQYF.

In this sample, this clonotype turned up many times. The V and J genes are TRBV5-1 and TRBJ2-4; TRBD2 is a possible D gene (6 bases). Germline CDR1 reads SGHRS; CDR2 reads YFSETQ. There are 15 residues in the CDR3. Trimming shortened V by 4 bases and J by 7 bases, and 18 bases separated the two germline ends. The CDR3 loop reads CASSPMEGFGNIQYF. Here the CDR3 DNA reads TGCGCCAGCAGCCCCATGGAGGGTTTTGGGAACATTCAGTACTTC.

This clonotype appeared once. V is TRBV5-4 and J is TRBJ2-3; the D gene is possibly TRBD1 (5 bases). The CDR3 is 15 amino acids. V was pared by 9 bases and J by 0 bases, with 17 bases between. Germline CDR1 is SGHNT and CDR2 is YYREEE (reference sequence). In nucleotides, the CDR3 is TGTGCCAACAGTGCAGGGTGGCGGAGCACAGATACGCAGTATTTT. It specifies CANSAGWRSTDTQYF.